These T cell receptor beta chains were read from a single sample in a study of T cells in Graves' hyperthyroidism and ophthalmopathy. TCRdb reanalysed the multiplex PCR reads using MiXCR and keeps one entry per CDR3 protein. The sample includes a few hundred thousand distinct CDR3 sequences, 11% to 15% of them seen just once. Sample: blood. These receptors originate from a young woman with Graves' hyperthyroidism that later progressed to Graves' ophthalmopathy. The CDR3 runs from the conserved cysteine through the conserved F or W. D genes are given only for firm matches. A row's size may be missing; if present it is once, few, many or a size class.

d_call: -; j_call: TRBJ2-1; clone_size: many; v_call: TRBV7-9; cdr3_nt: TGTGCCAGCAGCCCCTCCTGGAACTCCTACAATGAGCAGTTCTTC; cdr3_aa: CASSPSWNSYNEQFF
d_call: -; j_call: TRBJ2-7; clone_size: few; v_call: TRBV19; cdr3_nt: TGTGCCAGTAGTAAGGGCACGGAAACCTCCTACGAGCAGTACTTC; cdr3_aa: CASSKGTETSYEQYF
d_call: TRBD2; j_call: TRBJ2-5; clone_size: -; v_call: TRBV18; cdr3_nt: TGTGCCAGCTCACCGGCAACAGCGGGGATCGAGACCCAGTACTTC; cdr3_aa: CASSPATAGIETQYF
d_call: -; j_call: TRBJ2-5; clone_size: -; v_call: TRBV5-1; cdr3_nt: TGCGCCAGCAGCTTGGAAAGGGGAGAGACCCAGTACTTC; cdr3_aa: CASSLERGETQYF
d_call: -; j_call: TRBJ2-2; clone_size: many; v_call: TRBV20-1; cdr3_nt: TGCAGTGCTAGAGATCTAACACAGGGTAATCTGAACACCGGGGAGCTGTTTTTT; cdr3_aa: CSARDLTQGNLNTGELFF
d_call: TRBD1; j_call: TRBJ2-6; clone_size: many; v_call: TRBV27; cdr3_nt: TGTGCCAGCAGCCCCATTGGACAGGGCACTGGGGCCAACGTCCTGACTTTC; cdr3_aa: CASSPIGQGTGANVLTF
d_call: TRBD1; j_call: TRBJ2-5; clone_size: few; v_call: TRBV7-6; cdr3_nt: TGTGCCACACAGATGGGACAGACTAAGTACTTC; cdr3_aa: CATQMGQTKYF
d_call: -; j_call: TRBJ1-1; clone_size: -; v_call: TRBV18; cdr3_nt: TGTGCCAGCCCACCACAGGTTAACACTGAAGCTTTCTTT; cdr3_aa: CASPPQVNTEAFF
d_call: TRBD1; j_call: TRBJ2-3; clone_size: many; v_call: TRBV13; cdr3_nt: TGTGCCAGCAGCACTCAAGACCAGGGGGCACATACGCAGTATTTT; cdr3_aa: CASSTQDQGAHTQYF
d_call: -; j_call: TRBJ2-7; clone_size: many; v_call: TRBV6-5; cdr3_nt: TGTGCCAGCAGTTTAGGACTAACACCCTACGAGCAGTACTTC; cdr3_aa: CASSLGLTPYEQYF
d_call: TRBD1; j_call: TRBJ2-2; clone_size: -; v_call: TRBV6-1; cdr3_nt: TGTGCCATCCCCTTGACAGGGGAATACACCGGGGAGCTGTTTTTT; cdr3_aa: CAIPLTGEYTGELFF
d_call: TRBD1; j_call: TRBJ1-2; clone_size: many; v_call: TRBV12-3/TRBV12-4; cdr3_nt: TGTGCCAGCACTTATATCCTGACAGGGGGCGATTCGTACACCTTC; cdr3_aa: CASTYILTGGDSYTF